Sequencing of this T cell receptor (beta chain) was carried out in a study of blood T cell repertoires in COVID-19. In the original workflow: Researchers report that nucleated cell counts were estimated from reference gene primer amplification. Repertoires were generated with immunoSEQ multiplex PCR, while TCRdb's copy carries only in-frame clones and drops some. V, J and clone size are those of that table, while D and trimming were read from the DNA. The sample comprises more than 250,000 clones, about nine tenths of which are singletons, and 1.5% to 2% rests with the top ten. This CDR3 has 18 amino acids. J gave up 0 bases and V 3 bases, and 10 bases lay outside the gene matches. Germline V gene sequence: CDR1 SGHVS, CDR2 FNYEAQ.

The sequence was collected from a woman aged 25 to 39 with COVID-19, enrolled during active disease. Sequenced input: peripheral blood. The V gene is TRBV7-6, the J gene TRBJ2-1; 8 bases are shared with TRBD2. The DNA of the CDR3 is TGTGCCAGCAGCTTTGCGCCTCTAGCGGGCTCCTCCTACAATGAGCAGTTCTTC. Translated: CASSFAPLAGSSYNEQFF.